This T cell receptor (beta chain) was identified in a study of T-cell memory formation after mild COVID-19. Overall study results and limits: In pre-infection memory, a portion of responding clones appeared, which suggested that cross-reactive memory joined. Clones that contracted from day 15 to 85 were balanced CD4/CD8, while later expanders leaned CD4+.

This clonotype was seen only a few times. Its cognate antigen is unknown. Looked up from germline, CDR1 is SGHTA and CDR2 is FQGNSA. The trim removed 4 bases at V and 5 bases at J, leaving 10 bases unmatched. This CDR3 spans 16 amino acids. Each CDR3 protein gets one entry after TCRdb re-called the 5' RACE reads with MiXCR. The sample consists of 140,000 to 150,000 distinct CDR3 sequences, 19% of them appearing once. The J gene is TRBJ2-5, the V gene TRBV7-2; the match to TRBD2 covers 10 bases. Sequenced: PBMCs or a T cell subset sorted from them (not recorded which). This receptor was taken from an adult woman who had mild COVID-19 (a few samples of this study predate the infection). Cell type and time point are not known. The CDR3 sequence: CASSSYPTTSGETQYF. Written as DNA, the CDR3 is TGTGCCAGCAGCTCCTATCCTACGACTAGCGGGGAGACCCAGTACTTC.